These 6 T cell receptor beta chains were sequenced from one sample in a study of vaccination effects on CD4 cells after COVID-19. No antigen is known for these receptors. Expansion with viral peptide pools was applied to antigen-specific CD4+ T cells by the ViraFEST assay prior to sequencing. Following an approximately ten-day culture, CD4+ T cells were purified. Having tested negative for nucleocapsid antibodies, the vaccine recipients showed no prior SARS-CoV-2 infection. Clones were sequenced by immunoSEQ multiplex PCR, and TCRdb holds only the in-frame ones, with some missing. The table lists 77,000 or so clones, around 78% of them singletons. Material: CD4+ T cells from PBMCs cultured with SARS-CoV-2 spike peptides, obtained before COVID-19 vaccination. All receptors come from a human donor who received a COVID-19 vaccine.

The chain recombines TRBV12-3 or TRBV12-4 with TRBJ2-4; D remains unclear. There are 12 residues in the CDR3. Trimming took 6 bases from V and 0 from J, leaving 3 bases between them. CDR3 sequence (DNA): TGTGCCAGCAGGAAAGCCAAAAACATTCAGTACTTC. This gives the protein CASRKAKNIQYF.

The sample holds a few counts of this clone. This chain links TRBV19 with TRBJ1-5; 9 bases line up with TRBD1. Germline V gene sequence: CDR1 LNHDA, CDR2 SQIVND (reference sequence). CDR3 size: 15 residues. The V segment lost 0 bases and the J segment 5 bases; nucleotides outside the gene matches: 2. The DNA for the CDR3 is TGTGCCAGTAGTATAGAGGGACAGGGCTATCAGCCCCAGCATTTT. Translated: CASSIEGQGYQPQHF.

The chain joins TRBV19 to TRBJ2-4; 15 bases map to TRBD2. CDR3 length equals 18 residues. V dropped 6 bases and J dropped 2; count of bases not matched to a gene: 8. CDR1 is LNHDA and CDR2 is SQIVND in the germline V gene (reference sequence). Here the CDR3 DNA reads TGTGCCAGTAGCCCAGGACTAGCGGGGGGGTACCCCAAAAACATTCAGTACTTC. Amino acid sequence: CASSPGLAGGYPKNIQYF.

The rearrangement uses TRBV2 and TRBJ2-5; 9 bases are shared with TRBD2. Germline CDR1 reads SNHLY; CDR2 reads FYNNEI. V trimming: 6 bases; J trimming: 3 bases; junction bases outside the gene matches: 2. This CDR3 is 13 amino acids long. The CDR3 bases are TGTGCCAGCAGGGCTAGCGGGGAAGAGACCCAGTACTTC. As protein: CASRASGEETQYF. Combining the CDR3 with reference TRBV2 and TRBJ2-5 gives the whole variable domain EPEVTQTPSHQVTQMGQEVILRCVPISNHLYFYWYRQILGQKVEFLVSFYNNEISEKSEIFDDQFSVERPDGSNFTLKIRSTKLEDSAMYFCASRASGEETQYFGPGTRLLVL.

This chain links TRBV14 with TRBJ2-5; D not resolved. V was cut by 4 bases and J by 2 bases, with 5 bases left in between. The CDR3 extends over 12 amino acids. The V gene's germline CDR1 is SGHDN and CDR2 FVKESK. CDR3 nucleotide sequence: TGTGCCAGCAGCCGCCCACAAGAGACCCAGTACTTC. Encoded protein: CASSRPQETQYF.

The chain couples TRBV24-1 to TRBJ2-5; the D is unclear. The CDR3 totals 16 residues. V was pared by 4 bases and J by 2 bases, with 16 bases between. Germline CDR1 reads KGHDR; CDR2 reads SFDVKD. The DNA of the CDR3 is TGTGCCACCAGTGACCCCCGTGCTGGGATGCAAGAGACCCAGTACTTC. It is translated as CATSDPRAGMQETQYF.